These 9 T cell receptor beta chains were sequenced from one sample in a study of cytomegalovirus exposure and HLA in healthy donors. PCR used 60 Vbeta primers and 13 Jbeta primers. The method was immunoSEQ multiplex PCR; TCRdb's version includes in-frame clones alone and lacks a portion of them. The data contain about 110,000 clones, around 80% of them seen just once; the ten biggest clones take up less than 0.25%. Sequences were obtained from PBMCs. Receptor source: a man aged 50-59 years in good health and CMV-seronegative.

This clone has a single count. The genes are TRBV28 and TRBJ2-7; 7 bases agree with TRBD2. The CDR3 is 14 amino acids. V lost 6 bases, J lost 4 bases, and 9 bases stayed unmatched. Germline V lookup: CDR1 MDHEN, CDR2 SYDVKM. The CDR3 DNA reads TGTGCCAGCAGCCTTCAGCGGGGCATTTACGAGCAGTACTTC. Amino acid sequence: CASSLQRGIYEQYF.

CDR3 sequence (DNA): TGTGCCAGCAGGCCCGTCCCGGGAATAGAGCAGTACTTC. It codes for CASRPVPGIEQYF. This chain uses TRBV7-9 with TRBJ2-5; weak D call: TRBD2 (5 bases). This CDR3 comprises 13 residues. Germline-derived CDR1 and CDR2 are SEHNR and FQNEAQ (reference sequence). The V and J ends lost 6 bases and 11 bases respectively, with 19 bases between them. Full variable domain (rest looked up from reference TRBV7-9 and TRBJ2-5): DTGVSQNPRHKITKRGQNVTFRCDPISEHNRLYWYRQTLGQGPEFLTYFQNEAQLEKSRLLSDRFSAERPKGSFSTLEIQRTEQGDSAMYLCASRPVPGIEQYFGPGTRLLVL.

Only one count was recorded for this clone. The chain links TRBV7-6 to TRBJ1-2, with 7 positions matching TRBD1. V shed 0 bases, J shed 6 bases, and the junction held 4 bases outside the gene matches. CDR3 size: 14 residues. Germline CDR1 SGHVS, CDR2 FNYEAQ. The CDR3: CASSLAGQGDGYTF. The CDR3 coding sequence is TGTGCCAGCAGCTTAGCGGGGCAGGGGGATGGCTACACCTTC.

The rearrangement links TRBV7-2 to TRBJ2-5, with D perhaps matching TRBD1 (5 bases). Germline V gene data show CDR1 as SGHTA and CDR2 as FQGNSA. V was cut by 5 bases and J by 3 bases, with 10 bases left in between. This CDR3 region has 13 residues. As DNA, the CDR3 is TGTGCCAGCAGCCAGCGCAGGGAAGAGACCCAGTACTTC. Translating it yields CASSQRREETQYF.

V is TRBV15 and J is TRBJ1-4; D not resolved. Germline V lookup: CDR1 LNHNV, CDR2 YYDKDF (reference sequence). CDR3 size: 16 residues. Trimming cost V 6 bases and J 8 bases, with 22 bases left between them. The CDR3, as DNA: TGTGCCACCAGAGAGGGCATTTCCGCGTCAAGGGAAAAACTGTTTTTT. This sequence encodes CATREGISASREKLFF.

This chain joins TRBV7-9 and TRBJ2-3; 7 bases agree with TRBD2. Germline V CDR1 and CDR2: SEHNR, FQNEAQ (reference sequence). CDR3 length equals 15 residues. V shed 1 base, J shed 2 bases, and the junction held 3 bases outside the gene matches. DNA for the CDR3: TGTGCCAGCAGCTTAGGGGGGGGAGACACAGATACGCAGTATTTT. This codes for CASSLGGGDTDTQYF.

The chain recombines TRBV6-5 with TRBJ1-1; D is undetermined. CDR1 is MNHEY, CDR2 SVGAGI, per germline. Trimming removed 5 bases at V and 5 bases at J, with 12 bases between. The CDR3 runs 13 residues. CDR3 DNA: TGTGCCAGCAGTGAAGCGCCGGGAACTGAAGCTTTCTTT. It translates to CASSEAPGTEAFF.

V gene TRBV4-3 combines with J gene TRBJ2-1; 9 bases map to TRBD2. The CDR3 runs to 16 residues. V lost 0 bases and J lost 0; bases outside the gene matches: 0. Germline V lookup: CDR1 LGHNA, CDR2 YSLEER. DNA of the CDR3: TGCGCCAGCAGCCAAGAACTAGCGGGCTCCTACAATGAGCAGTTCTTC. Its protein is CASSQELAGSYNEQFF.

V usage is TRBV19 and J usage is TRBJ2-5; a possible D gene is TRBD2 (6 bases). Germline V gene lookup returns CDR1 LNHDA and CDR2 SQIVND (reference sequence). V was pared by 5 bases and J by 0 bases, with 13 bases between. The length of the CDR3 is 15 residues. This CDR3 is CASSAPGTHQETQYF. In DNA, the CDR3 is TGTGCCAGTAGTGCTCCCGGGACTCACCAAGAGACCCAGTACTTC.